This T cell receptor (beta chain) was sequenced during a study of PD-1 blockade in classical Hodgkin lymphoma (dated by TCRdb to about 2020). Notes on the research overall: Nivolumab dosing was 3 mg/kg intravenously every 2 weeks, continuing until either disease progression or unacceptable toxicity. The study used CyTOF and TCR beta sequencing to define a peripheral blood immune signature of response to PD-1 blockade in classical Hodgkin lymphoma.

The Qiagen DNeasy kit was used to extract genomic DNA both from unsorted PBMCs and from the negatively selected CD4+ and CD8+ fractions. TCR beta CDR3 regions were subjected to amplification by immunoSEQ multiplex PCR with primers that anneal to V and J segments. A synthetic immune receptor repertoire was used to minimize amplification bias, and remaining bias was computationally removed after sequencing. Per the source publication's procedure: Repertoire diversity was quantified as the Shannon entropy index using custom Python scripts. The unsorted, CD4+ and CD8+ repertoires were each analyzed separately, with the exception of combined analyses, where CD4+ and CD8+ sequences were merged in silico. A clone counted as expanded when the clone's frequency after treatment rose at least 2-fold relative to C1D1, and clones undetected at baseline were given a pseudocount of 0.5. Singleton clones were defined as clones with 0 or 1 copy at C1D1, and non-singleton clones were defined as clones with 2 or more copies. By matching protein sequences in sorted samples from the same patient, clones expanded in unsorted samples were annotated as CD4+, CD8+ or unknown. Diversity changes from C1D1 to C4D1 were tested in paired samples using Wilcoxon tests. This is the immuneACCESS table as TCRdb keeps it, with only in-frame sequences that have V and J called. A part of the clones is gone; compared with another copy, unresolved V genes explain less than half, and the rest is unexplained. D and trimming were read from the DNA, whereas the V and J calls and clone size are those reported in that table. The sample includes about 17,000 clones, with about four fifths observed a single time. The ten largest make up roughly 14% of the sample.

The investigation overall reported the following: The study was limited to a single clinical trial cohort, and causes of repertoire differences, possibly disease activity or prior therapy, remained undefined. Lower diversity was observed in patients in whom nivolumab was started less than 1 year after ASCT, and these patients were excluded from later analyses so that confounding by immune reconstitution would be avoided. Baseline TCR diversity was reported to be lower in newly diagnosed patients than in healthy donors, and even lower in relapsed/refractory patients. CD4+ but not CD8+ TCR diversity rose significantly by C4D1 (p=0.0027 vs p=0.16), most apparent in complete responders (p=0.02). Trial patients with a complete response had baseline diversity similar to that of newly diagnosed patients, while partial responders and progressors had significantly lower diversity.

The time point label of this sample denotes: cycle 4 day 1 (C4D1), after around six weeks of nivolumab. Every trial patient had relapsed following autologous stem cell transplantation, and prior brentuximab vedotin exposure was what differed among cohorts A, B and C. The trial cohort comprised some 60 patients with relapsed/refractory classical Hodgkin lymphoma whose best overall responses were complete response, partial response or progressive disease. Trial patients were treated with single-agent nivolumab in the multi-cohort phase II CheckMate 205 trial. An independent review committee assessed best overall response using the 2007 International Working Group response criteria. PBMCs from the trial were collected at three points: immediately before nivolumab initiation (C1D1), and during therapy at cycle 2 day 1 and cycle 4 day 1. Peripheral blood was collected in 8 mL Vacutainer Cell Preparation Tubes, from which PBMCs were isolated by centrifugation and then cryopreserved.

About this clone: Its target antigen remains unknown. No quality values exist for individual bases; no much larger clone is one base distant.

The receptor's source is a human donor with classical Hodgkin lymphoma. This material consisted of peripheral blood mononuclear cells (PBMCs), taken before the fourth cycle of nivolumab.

The nucleotide sequence reads as follows: TGCGCCAGCAGACCCAGCGGGGGGGACTACGAGCAGTACTTC. Its product reads: CASRPSGGDYEQYF. The chain was built from TRBV5-1 and TRBJ2-7, and 10 junction bases match TRBD2. Taken from the germline V gene, the CDR1 and CDR2 loops are SGHRS and YFSETQ. The CDR3, from cysteine to phenylalanine, totals 14 residues. Only the CDR3 portion is preserved as DNA: 42 bases, with reading frame beginning at the first base. V trim: 5 bases; J trim: 3 bases; unmatched bases: 5.